The source of this TCR beta chain is a study of blood T cell repertoires in COVID-19. Assay: immunoSEQ multiplex PCR; the TCRdb copy retains only in-frame clones and omits some. The sample carries about 98,000 clones, approximately 89% recorded once. This CDR3 has 16 residues. With 4 bases removed from V and 0 bases from J, the gap between germline ends came to 15 bases. The germline CDR1 and CDR2 sequences are MNHEY and SVGAGI. The clonotype was recovered from a man aged 45-60 years with acute or convalescent COVID-19. This chain uses TRBV6-5 with TRBJ1-2; D gene uncertain. The sequenced sample was peripheral blood. DNA of the CDR3: TGTGCCAGCAGTTTCTCAAAAGCCACGGCTAACTATGGCTACACCTTC. As protein: CASSFSKATANYGYTF.